The present entry profiles one TCR beta chain with its context. No antigen is known for it. A J-beta primer mix and a sample-barcoded 5' primer were used in a second PCR of roughly 6 to 11 cycles. TCRdb recomputed calls from the 5' RACE reads with MiXCR, one row per CDR3 protein. The sample lists more than 550,000 distinct CDR3 sequences, 22% occurring once. This entry belongs to a study of blood T cells in healthy people across ages. Study as a whole: Roughly one uniquely barcoded beta molecule per two T cells was captured.

Overall study results and limits: Naive T cell percentage showed a strong correlation with TCR beta diversity. Unsorted PBMCs ruled out conclusive naive versus antigen-experienced comparison. The diversity estimates, figures obtained from one million T cells, were considered underestimates.

The CDR3 extends over 15 amino acids. The V gene lost 4 bases and the J gene lost 1 base, with 12 bases spanning the gap. Germline V CDR1 and CDR2: SGHRS, YFSETQ. The sequenced sample was blood. The chain has TRBV5-1 and TRBJ1-3; D not certain. This receptor was identified in a man in his 70s in good health. The CDR3, as DNA: TGCGCCAGCAGCGAAAACGACTGGTCTGGAAACACCATATATTTT. This codes for CASSENDWSGNTIYF.